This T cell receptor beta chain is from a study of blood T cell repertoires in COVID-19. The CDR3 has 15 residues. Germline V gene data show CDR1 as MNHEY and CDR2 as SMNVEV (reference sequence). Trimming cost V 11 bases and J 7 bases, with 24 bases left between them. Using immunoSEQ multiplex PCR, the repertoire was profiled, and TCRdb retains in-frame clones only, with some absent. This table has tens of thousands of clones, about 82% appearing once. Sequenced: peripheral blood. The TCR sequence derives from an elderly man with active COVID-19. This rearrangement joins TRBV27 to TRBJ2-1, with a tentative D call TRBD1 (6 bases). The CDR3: CALGGRGEVRNEQFF. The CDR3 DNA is TGTGCCCTAGGAGGCAGGGGTGAGGTTCGTAATGAGCAGTTCTTC.